These T cell receptor beta chains were read from a single sample in a study of cytomegalovirus exposure and HLA in healthy donors. Sequencing used immunoSEQ multiplex PCR; TCRdb keeps in-frame clones, though not all of them. The table has 140,000 to 150,000 clones, around a tenth seen once. What was sequenced was PBMCs. The receptor set was obtained from a male donor in good health and CMV-seronegative. Each CDR3 is given with its conserved first and last residue. Fields, in order: D gene, V gene, clone size, J gene, CDR3 protein, CDR3 DNA. D genes are given only for firm matches. Clone size is not always given. Where it is, it says once, few, many or a class for expanded clones.

NA	TRBV28	NA	TRBJ1-5	CASSLAVQGTNQPQHF	TGTGCCAGCAGTTTAGCGGTCCAGGGAACCAATCAGCCCCAGCATTTT
TRBD2	TRBV9	NA	TRBJ2-1	CASSVAAGGRNEQFF	TGTGCCAGCAGCGTAGCAGCGGGGGGACGCAATGAGCAGTTCTTC
NA	TRBV21-1	NA	TRBJ1-3	CASSKRRRSGGFTGNTIYF	TGTGCCAGCAGCAAAAGGCGCCGGTCGGGGGGTTTTACGGGAAACACCATATATTTT
TRBD1	TRBV5-1	NA	TRBJ1-2	CASRMTGSRNYGYTF	TGCGCCAGCAGGATGACAGGGTCGCGTAACTATGGCTACACCTTC
NA	TRBV30	NA	TRBJ2-2	CAWSVRTGYTGELFF	TGTGCCTGGAGTGTGCGGACGGGATACACCGGGGAGCTGTTTTTT
TRBD1	TRBV28	NA	TRBJ1-2	CASSTGGNRYTF	TGTGCCAGCAGTACAGGGGGGAATCGCTACACCTTC
TRBD1	TRBV10-3	NA	TRBJ1-5	CAIRDREGQPQHF	TGTGCCATCAGGGACAGGGAAGGTCAGCCCCAGCATTTT
TRBD2	TRBV19	NA	TRBJ2-4	CASSTAGVAKNIQYF	TGTGCCAGTAGTACTGCGGGGGTAGCCAAAAACATTCAGTACTTC
NA	TRBV27	few	TRBJ2-1	CASSLSGRLYNEQFF	TGTGCCAGCAGTCTCAGCGGGCGCCTCTACAATGAGCAGTTCTTC
NA	TRBV5-4	NA	TRBJ2-3	CASSGERGTDTQYF	TGTGCCAGCAGCGGGGAGCGGGGCACAGATACGCAGTATTTT
NA	TRBV13	few	TRBJ2-1	CASSLSGQEVGRRVYNEQFF	TGTGCCAGCAGCTTAAGTGGCCAGGAGGTCGGGAGAAGGGTGTACAATGAGCAGTTCTTC
TRBD1	TRBV4-3	few	TRBJ1-2	CASSQVPPGQGNYGYTF	TGCGCCAGCAGCCAAGTCCCCCCGGGACAGGGGAACTATGGCTACACCTTC
NA	TRBV7-9	few	TRBJ1-4	CASSLAETGNEKLFF	TGTGCCAGCAGCTTAGCGGAGACAGGAAATGAAAAACTGTTTTTT
NA	TRBV6-5	NA	TRBJ2-6	CASRLRGVSANVLTF	TGTGCCAGCAGGCTCAGGGGGGTATCGGCCAACGTCCTGACTTTC
NA	TRBV6-1	few	TRBJ1-2	CASSEVGEVKYGYTF	TGTGCCAGCAGTGAAGTCGGTGAGGTTAAGTATGGCTACACCTTC
NA	TRBV6-1	NA	TRBJ1-1	CASYRDTEAFF	TGTGCCAGCTACAGGGACACTGAAGCTTTCTTT
NA	TRBV6-1	few	TRBJ2-1	CAGGAGTRSYNEQFF	TGTGCCGGGGGGGCCGGGACTCGCTCCTACAATGAGCAGTTCTTC
TRBD2	TRBV4-2	NA	TRBJ2-1	CASSQEFIAGGPRNEQFF	TGTGCCAGCAGCCAAGAGTTCATAGCGGGAGGGCCTCGTAATGAGCAGTTCTTC
NA	TRBV5-6	few	TRBJ1-2	CASSARMDGYTF	TGTGCCAGCAGCGCCAGGATGGATGGCTACACCTTC
NA	TRBV2	few	TRBJ2-3	CASSLSTDTQYF	TGTGCCAGCAGCCTATCCACAGATACGCAGTATTTT
NA	TRBV20-1	NA	TRBJ2-7	CSASYYYEQYF	TGCAGTGCTAGCTATTACTACGAGCAGTACTTC
NA	TRBV5-1	NA	TRBJ1-4	CASSPRRGNNEKLFF	TGCGCCAGCAGCCCCAGGCGGGGAAATAATGAAAAACTGTTTTTT
NA	TRBV2	NA	TRBJ2-4	CASKGGLAKNIQYF	TGTGCCAGCAAGGGCGGACTAGCCAAAAACATTCAGTACTTC
NA	TRBV4-3	few	TRBJ1-1	CASSQDSGIVNTEAFF	TGCGCCAGCAGCCAAGACTCAGGGATCGTGAACACTGAAGCTTTCTTT
NA	TRBV28	few	TRBJ1-2	CASSSPIPNYGYTF	TGTGCCAGCAGTTCCCCCATCCCTAACTATGGCTACACCTTC
NA	TRBV2	NA	TRBJ2-1	CASRAREGSYNEQFF	TGTGCCAGCAGGGCCCGTGAGGGATCATACAATGAGCAGTTCTTC
NA	TRBV11-2	NA	TRBJ1-1	CASSLGAGSTEAFF	TGTGCCAGCAGCTTAGGGGCGGGAAGCACTGAAGCTTTCTTT
NA	TRBV5-6	few	TRBJ2-1	CASSLDFVRTYNEQFF	TGTGCCAGCAGCTTGGATTTCGTTAGAACCTACAATGAGCAGTTCTTC
TRBD1	TRBV27	few	TRBJ1-5	CASSSGTDWKYSNQPQHF	TGTGCCAGCAGCTCAGGGACAGATTGGAAATATAGCAATCAGCCCCAGCATTTT
NA	TRBV10-2	NA	TRBJ1-2	CASSFSSPIYGYTF	TGCGCCAGCTCGTTTAGTAGCCCGATCTATGGCTACACCTTC
TRBD1	TRBV29-1	NA	TRBJ1-1	CSVLDRGVTEAFF	TGCAGCGTTTTAGACAGGGGGGTCACTGAAGCTTTCTTT
TRBD1	TRBV7-9	NA	TRBJ2-3	CASSLGQGRSADTQYF	TGTGCCAGCAGCTTGGGACAGGGGCGTTCTGCAGATACGCAGTATTTT
TRBD1	TRBV11-2	NA	TRBJ2-1	CASSLGPGQGWDEQFF	TGTGCCAGCAGCTTGGGCCCCGGACAGGGTTGGGATGAGCAGTTCTTC
NA	TRBV6-1	NA	TRBJ2-7	CASSDDRTVEQYF	TGTGCCAGCAGTGACGACAGGACGGTCGAGCAGTACTTC
NA	TRBV29-1	NA	TRBJ1-1	CSVDREAFF	TGCAGCGTGGACAGAGAAGCTTTCTTT
TRBD1	TRBV5-1	few	TRBJ2-3	CASSFGQGALSTDTQYF	TGCGCCAGCAGCTTCGGCCAGGGGGCCCTTAGCACAGATACGCAGTATTTT
TRBD2	TRBV25-1	few	TRBJ2-3	CASSGSVAGFSSTDTQYF	TGTGCCAGCAGTGGGTCAGTAGCGGGGTTCTCTAGCACAGATACGCAGTATTTT
NA	TRBV27	NA	TRBJ2-2	CASSLSGPGELFF	TGTGCCAGCAGCCTCAGCGGGCCCGGGGAGCTGTTTTTT
NA	TRBV6-1	few	TRBJ2-7	CASTRGSEQYF	TGTGCCAGCACCCGGGGGAGCGAGCAGTACTTC
NA	TRBV6-4	NA	TRBJ1-5	CASSDEGGVNQPQHF	TGTGCCAGCAGTGACGAGGGAGGGGTGAATCAGCCCCAGCATTTT
TRBD1	TRBV11-2	few	TRBJ1-4	CASSSLDRGHEKLFF	TGTGCCAGCAGCTCCCTGGACAGGGGGCATGAAAAACTGTTTTTT
TRBD2	TRBV7-3	few	TRBJ2-7	CASSLLASGPYEQYF	TGTGCCAGCAGCTTATTGGCTAGCGGGCCCTACGAGCAGTACTTC
TRBD2	TRBV9	NA	TRBJ2-7	CASSASGAGGTYEQYF	TGTGCCAGCAGCGCCTCAGGGGCGGGAGGCACCTACGAGCAGTACTTC
NA	TRBV7-9	few	TRBJ2-7	CASSLVKGLRADEQYF	TGTGCCAGCAGCTTAGTTAAGGGACTCCGAGCAGACGAGCAGTACTTC
TRBD1	TRBV10-3	few	TRBJ1-2	CAISETGANGYTF	TGTGCCATCAGCGAGACAGGGGCCAATGGCTACACCTTC
TRBD2	TRBV9	few	TRBJ2-5	CATARAGGGETQYF	TGTGCCACCGCACGGGCGGGAGGGGGGGAGACCCAGTACTTC
TRBD1	TRBV19	few	TRBJ2-7	CASSPPRTGSQQYF	TGTGCCAGTAGCCCCCCGCGGACAGGATCGCAGCAGTACTTC
NA	TRBV28	NA	TRBJ2-2	CASSTHGKHSGELFF	TGTGCCAGCAGTACCCATGGCAAGCACAGCGGGGAGCTGTTTTTT
TRBD2	TRBV4-2	few	TRBJ2-7	CASSQGPSGGSIYEQYF	TGTGCCAGCAGCCAAGGACCTAGCGGGGGGTCCATCTACGAGCAGTACTTC
NA	TRBV6-5	NA	TRBJ2-1	CASSYGQYNEQFF	TGTGCCAGCAGTTACGGGCAGTACAATGAGCAGTTCTTC
NA	TRBV28	NA	TRBJ1-2	CASSPPGKDNYGYTF	TGTGCCAGCAGTCCCCCGGGGAAGGATAACTATGGCTACACCTTC
NA	TRBV6-1	NA	TRBJ1-1	CASSDGAVTEAFF	TGTGCCAGCAGTGATGGGGCGGTGACTGAAGCTTTCTTT
TRBD2	TRBV7-2	few	TRBJ2-5	CASSLRTSGVQETQYF	TGTGCCAGCAGCTTACGGACTAGCGGAGTGCAAGAGACCCAGTACTTC
NA	TRBV14	NA	TRBJ2-4	CASSQTSPLAGRGGIQYF	TGTGCCAGCAGCCAAACCTCCCCCCTCGCGGGGCGGGGTGGAATTCAGTACTTC
TRBD1	TRBV27	NA	TRBJ1-1	CASSPGQGTTEAFF	TGTGCCAGCAGTCCGGGACAGGGAACCACTGAAGCTTTCTTT